One sample yielded the 11 T cell receptor beta chains listed below, sequenced in a study of T cell repertoires and HLA-DP antigens. Sequenced by immunoSEQ multiplex PCR; TCRdb stores in-frame clones only, minus some. The data contain 65,000 to 95,000 clones, over 75% of them singletons. Their target antigens are unknown. Sequencing used CD4+ T cells from PBMCs. These receptor sequences come from a man aged 55 to 70 in good health and CMV-seronegative.

V gene TRBV6-5 combines with J gene TRBJ1-1; no definite D call. This CDR3 comprises 15 residues. V lost 6 bases and J lost 1, with 15 bases in between. Germline V gene data show CDR1 as MNHEY and CDR2 as SVGAGI. The CDR3 sequence: CASRTLARWNTEAFF. The CDR3 DNA sequence: TGTGCCAGCAGGACCCTTGCTCGCTGGAACACTGAAGCTTTCTTT.

V gene TRBV5-8 combines with J gene TRBJ2-3; D may be TRBD2 (5 bases). Trimming removed 4 bases from V and 4 bases from J, with 10 bases in between. Looked up from germline, CDR1 is SGHTS and CDR2 is YDEGEE. This CDR3 contains 13 residues. The CDR3 spells CASSHPGADTQYF. The CDR3 region has the DNA TGTGCCAGCAGCCATCCCGGGGCAGATACGCAGTATTTT.

V gene TRBV19 combines with J gene TRBJ1-1, with unresolved D. There are 14 residues in the CDR3. V lost 4 bases, J lost 1 base, and 10 bases lay in between. Germline values: CDR1 LNHDA, CDR2 SQIVND (reference sequence). This CDR3 is CASSRRQENTEAFF. As DNA, the CDR3 is TGTGCCAGTAGTAGGCGTCAGGAGAACACTGAAGCTTTCTTT.

The DNA for the CDR3 is TGTGCCAGTAGTATGGCAGGGACAGGGGGCTCCAAAAACATTCAGTACTTC. It is translated as CASSMAGTGGSKNIQYF. The genes are TRBV19 and TRBJ2-4; the match to TRBD1 covers 12 bases. The V segment lost 3 bases and the J segment 2 bases; nucleotides outside the gene matches: 5. Looked up from germline, CDR1 is LNHDA and CDR2 is SQIVND (reference sequence). This CDR3 contains 17 residues.

With respect to this clone: Other DNA sequences in the same sample also yield this CDR3. V usage is TRBV4-3 and J usage is TRBJ1-3; D gene ambiguous. V lost 0 bases and J 0 bases, leaving 6 bases between the germline ends. Germline CDR1 LGHNA, CDR2 YSLEER. The CDR3 loop spans 15 amino acids. CDR3 coding DNA: TGCGCCAGCAGCCAAGATCGCAGCTCTGGAAACACCATATATTTT. This encodes CASSQDRSSGNTIYF.

V is TRBV7-6 and J is TRBJ2-3, with a tentative D call TRBD2 (5 bases). There are 13 residues in the CDR3. The ends were cut back, 3 bases at V and 5 bases at J, with 9 bases in the middle. CDR1 and CDR2 (germline): SGHVS, FNYEAQ. Written as DNA, the CDR3 is TGTGCCAGCAGCTTTGCGGGCGTAGATACGCAGTATTTT. Protein: CASSFAGVDTQYF.

The chain has TRBV11-2 and TRBJ2-1, with 12 bases matching TRBD2. V gave up 6 bases and J gave up 10 bases; unmatched junction bases: 7. CDR3 length: 14 residues. Germline V CDR1 and CDR2: SGHAT, FQNNGV. CDR3 nucleotide sequence: TGTGCCAGCAGGCGACTAGCGGGGGTTCGGGAGCAGTTCTTC. Translation gives CASRRLAGVREQFF.

The chain carries TRBV6-5 and TRBJ1-2, with 10 bases lining up with TRBD1. V was pared by 8 bases and J by 8 bases, with 5 bases of the junction left unmatched. The CDR3 has 12 residues. Germline V CDR1 and CDR2: MNHEY, SVGAGI. The CDR3 DNA sequence: TGTGCCAGCTGGACAGGGGGTTACGGCTACACCTTC. This codes for CASWTGGYGYTF.

V gene TRBV9 combines with J gene TRBJ1-2; 9 nucleotides agree with TRBD1. The trim removed 2 bases at V and 4 bases at J, leaving 12 bases unmatched. Per germline, CDR1 SGDLS and CDR2 YYNGEE. This CDR3 contains 17 residues. The chain's CDR3 is CASSVVPGQGTGYGYTF. The DNA of the CDR3 is TGTGCCAGCAGCGTCGTCCCGGGACAGGGAACGGGCTATGGCTACACCTTC.

The chain recombines TRBV10-2 with TRBJ2-3; 9 bases agree with TRBD2. CDR3 size: 16 residues. Germline-derived CDR1 and CDR2 are WSHSY and SAAADI. V lost 3 bases, J lost 1 base, and 5 bases stayed unmatched. The CDR3 nucleotides are TGCGCCAGCAGTGAAAGGGAGCGGGGGGGCACAGATACGCAGTATTTT. It codes for CASSERERGGTDTQYF.

This chain links TRBV19 with TRBJ2-7; possible D gene TRBD1, 5 bases. Per germline, CDR1 LNHDA and CDR2 SQIVND (reference sequence). This CDR3 is built from 13 residues. The ends were cut back, 6 bases at V and 5 bases at J, with 14 bases in the middle. For the CDR3, the DNA is TGTGCCAGTAGAGCGCAGGGAATGCACGAGCAGTACGTC. Translated, it gives CASRAQGMHEQYV.